One and the same sample provided the 7 T cell receptor beta chains below, sequenced in a study of blood T cells in healthy people across ages (dated by TCRdb to between 2014 and 2017). Library construction relied on 5' RACE. The sequencer was an Illumina HiSeq 2500. A second PCR of about 7 to 12 cycles was performed with a sample-barcoded 5' primer and a J-beta primer mix. Using fastp at Q25 and MiXCR, TCRdb reprocessed the public reads and kept productive beta chains. Entries are consolidated by CDR3 protein sequence, retaining the most common genes and DNA. The table for this sample lists roughly 1.6 million distinct CDR3 sequences; about 31% of them were counted only once. The leading ten clones occupy approximately 10% of the sample. Sequences were obtained from blood. These receptors were collected from a woman aged 25 to 45 in good health.

This clonotype was detected many times. Here the CDR3 DNA reads TGCAGTGCTAGCTCATGGGACAGGGCCTACGAGCAGTACTTC. This sequence encodes CSASSWDRAYEQYF. The V and J genes are TRBV20-1 and TRBJ2-7, with 9 bases that match TRBD1. CDR1 is DFQATT and CDR2 is SNEGSKA in the germline V gene (reference sequence). The CDR3 covers 14 residues. Trimming removed 3 bases from V and 2 bases from J; junction bases left unmatched: 5.

This clonotype was observed a few times. The rearrangement links TRBV10-3 to TRBJ1-3; D gene uncertain. The germline V gene has CDR1 ENHRY and CDR2 SYGVKD. Trimming shortened V by 6 bases and J by 4 bases, and 10 bases separated the two germline ends. CDR3 size: 13 residues. The CDR3 protein is CAISLGIGNTIYF. CDR3 nucleotide sequence: TGTGCCATCAGCCTGGGAATCGGAAACACCATATATTTT.

The chain carries TRBV6-6 and TRBJ1-5; TRBD1 agrees at 8 bases. The CDR3 covers 15 residues. V lost 6 bases to trimming and J lost 3 bases; unmatched junction nucleotides: 7. Germline V gene sequence: CDR1 MNHNY, CDR2 SVGAGI (reference sequence). CDR3 sequence reads: CASRGKQGVNQPQHF. The CDR3 DNA reads as TGTGCCAGCAGGGGGAAACAGGGGGTCAATCAGCCCCAGCATTTT.

The chain links TRBV7-8 to TRBJ1-4; D is uncertain. CDR3 length equals 14 residues. The ends were cut back, 5 bases at V and 6 bases at J, with 13 bases in the middle. The germline gives CDR1 SGHVS, CDR2 FQNEAQ. CDR3 amino acids: CASSAEEVDEKLFF. The CDR3 nucleotides read TGTGCCAGCAGCGCGGAGGAAGTGGATGAAAAACTGTTTTTT. Drawing the rest from reference TRBV7-8 and TRBJ1-4, the complete variable domain is GAGVSQSPRYKVAKRGQDVALRCDPISGHVSLFWYQQALGQGPEFLTYFQNEAQLDKSGLPSDRFFAERPEGSVSTLKIQRTQQEDSAVYLCASSAEEVDEKLFFGSGTQLSVL.

The chain carries TRBV29-1 and TRBJ1-2; TRBD1 aligns across 8 bases. The CDR3 loop spans 18 amino acids. V was clipped by 1 base and J by 7 bases; unmatched bases: 20. Looked up from germline, CDR1 is SQVTM and CDR2 is ANQGSEA. The CDR3 DNA reads TGCAGCGTTGAAGGCTTTGGGGTAGGACAGGGCCATCGGGGTGGCTACACCTTC. Its protein is CSVEGFGVGQGHRGGYTF.

The rearrangement uses TRBV5-1 and TRBJ2-4; D unclear. The V gene lost 0 bases and the J gene lost 15 bases, with 10 bases spanning the gap. The CDR3 consists of 11 residues. The germline gives CDR1 SGHRS, CDR2 YFSETQ. The CDR3 region is CASSLDTEPYF. The DNA of the CDR3 is TGCGCCAGCAGCTTGGACACCGAGCCGTACTTC.

This clonotype was seen ten or more times. The V gene is TRBV9, the J gene TRBJ2-3; weak D call: TRBD2 (5 bases). Germline CDR1 SGDLS, CDR2 YYNGEE. With 3 bases removed from V and 5 bases from J, the gap between germline ends came to 7 bases. This CDR3 comprises 12 residues. CDR3 region: CASSGEGDTQYF. The CDR3 DNA reads TGTGCCAGCAGCGGTGAGGGAGATACGCAGTATTTT.